Each of the 10 T cell receptor beta chains below was sequenced from the same sample in a study of T cell changes during pregnancy in multiple sclerosis. Data came from immunoSEQ multiplex PCR; TCRdb stores just in-frame clones and leaves some out. The sample records about 41,000 clones, roughly nine tenths being singletons. Sequenced material: CD4+ T cells from peripheral blood mononuclear cells, taken in the first trimester of pregnancy. The receptors originated from a female donor with multiple sclerosis, enrolled in a pregnancy study.

V is TRBV10-2 and J is TRBJ1-1; D is unclear. Germline V gene lookup returns CDR1 WSHSY and CDR2 SAAADI. V was clipped by 7 bases and J by 3 bases, with 18 bases between them. The CDR3 runs 15 residues. The CDR3 sequence: CASTRGPQPDTEAFF. CDR3 in DNA: TGCGCCAGCACCCGGGGTCCTCAACCTGACACTGAAGCTTTCTTT.

This clone is a singleton in its sample. One junction end disagrees with the germline gene, perhaps due to a read error. The chain employs TRBV7-7 and TRBJ2-2, with a possible D match to TRBD2 (6 bases). CDR3 length: 15 residues. Germline CDR1 and CDR2: SSHAT and FNYEAQ (reference sequence). DNA of the CDR3: TGTGCTAGCAGCCCTATACGGGGGTTGAGCGGGGAGCTGTTTTTT. This codes for CASSPIRGLSGELFF.

V usage is TRBV19 and J usage is TRBJ2-2, with unresolved D. The CDR3 covers 15 residues. Trimming pared 1 base from V and 4 bases from J, leaving 10 bases between. Germline loops: CDR1 LNHDA, CDR2 SQIVND (reference sequence). The CDR3 DNA follows: TGTGCCAGTAGTATAGGGCAGGTCAGCACCGGGGAGCTGTTTTTT. Translating it yields CASSIGQVSTGELFF.

The chain uses TRBV4-3 and TRBJ2-7; D might be TRBD1 (5 bases). In germline, CDR1 is LGHNA, CDR2 YSLEER. Between the trimmed V and J ends, which lost 2 bases and 0 bases, there was a span of 14 bases. The CDR3 totals 16 residues. The CDR3 here is CASSQWSTASSYEQYF. The CDR3 DNA follows: TGCGCCAGCAGCCAATGGTCGACAGCCTCCTCCTACGAGCAGTACTTC.

The CDR3: CASSQEVIAGGYNEQFF. The CDR3 nucleotides are TGCGCCAGCAGCCAAGAGGTAATAGCGGGAGGGTACAATGAGCAGTTCTTC. The rearrangement uses TRBV4-1 and TRBJ2-1; 11 nucleotides align to TRBD2. Germline V gives CDR1 MGHRA, CDR2 YSYEKL. The CDR3 is made up of 17 amino acids. With V trimmed by 0 bases and J by 4 bases, 5 bases remained unmatched.

The gene calls are TRBV28 and TRBJ2-7; no clear D. V lost 4 bases, J lost 3 bases, and 7 bases lay in between. Germline V gene lookup returns CDR1 MDHEN and CDR2 SYDVKM. The CDR3 totals 12 residues. The CDR3 sequence is CASSYTHYEQYF. The CDR3 DNA reads TGTGCCAGCAGTTACACCCACTACGAGCAGTACTTC.

V and J are TRBV10-1 and TRBJ2-3, with 10 bases identical to TRBD2. Germline CDR1 is WNHNN and CDR2 is SYGVQD (reference sequence). This CDR3 contains 14 residues. The V gene end was trimmed by 8 bases and the J gene end by 4 bases; junction bases not matched to a gene: 6. The CDR3 DNA reads TGCGCCAGCGGACTAGCGGAGGGGGCAGATACGCAGTATTTT. Translating it yields CASGLAEGADTQYF.

The chain combines TRBV18 with TRBJ1-1; 11 nucleotides agree with TRBD1. Germline loops: CDR1 KGHSH, CDR2 LQKENI. V lost 6 bases to trimming and J lost 0 bases; unmatched junction nucleotides: 6. The CDR3 consists of 16 residues. CDR3 coding DNA: TGTGCCAGCTCGCGGACAGGGGGCCGGCTGAACACTGAAGCTTTCTTT. It encodes CASSRTGGRLNTEAFF.

J is TRBJ1-1 and V is TRBV25-1, with D unresolved. Deletions cut 4 bases from V and 10 bases from J, with 10 bases between. Germline V gene sequence: CDR1 MGHDK, CDR2 SYGVNS. The CDR3 is 11 amino acids. CDR3 sequence reads: CASSVVTRAFF. As DNA, the CDR3 is TGTGCCAGCAGTGTGGTTACCAGAGCTTTCTTT.

This chain uses TRBV5-1 with TRBJ2-3, with TRBD1 as a possible D gene (5 bases). The CDR3 totals 19 residues. V dropped 2 bases and J dropped 4 bases, with 26 bases sitting between them. From germline, CDR1 is SGHRS and CDR2 YFSETQ. CDR3 sequence reads: CASSFGQGTGRVSPDTQYF. The CDR3 DNA is TGCGCCAGCAGCTTCGGGCAGGGCACCGGTAGAGTAAGCCCAGATACGCAGTATTTT. Drawing the rest from reference TRBV5-1 and TRBJ2-3, the complete variable domain is KAGVTQTPRYLIKTRGQQVTLSCSPISGHRSVSWYQQTPGQGLQFLFEYFSETQRNKGNFPGRFSGRQFSNSRSEMNVSTLELGDSALYLCASSFGQGTGRVSPDTQYFGPGTRLTVL.